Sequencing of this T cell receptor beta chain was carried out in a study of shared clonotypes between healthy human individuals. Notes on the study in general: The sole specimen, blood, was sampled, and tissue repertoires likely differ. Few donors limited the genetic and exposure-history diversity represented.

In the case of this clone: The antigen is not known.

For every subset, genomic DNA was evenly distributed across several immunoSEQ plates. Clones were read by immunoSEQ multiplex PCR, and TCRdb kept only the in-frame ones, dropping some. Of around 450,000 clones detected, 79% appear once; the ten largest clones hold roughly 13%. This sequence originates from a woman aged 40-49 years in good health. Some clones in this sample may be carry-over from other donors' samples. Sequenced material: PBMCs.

CDR3 sequence reads: CASSLGAGGFSDTQYF. As DNA, the CDR3 is TGTGCCAGCAGCCTTGGGGCGGGAGGTTTCTCAGATACGCAGTATTTT. The chain combines TRBV11-2 with TRBJ2-3; TRBD2 matches 8 bases. The junction had 11 bases not matched to a gene; V was cut back by 5 bases and J by 4 bases. CDR3 length: 16 amino acids. Germline CDR1 is SGHAT and CDR2 is FQNNGV.